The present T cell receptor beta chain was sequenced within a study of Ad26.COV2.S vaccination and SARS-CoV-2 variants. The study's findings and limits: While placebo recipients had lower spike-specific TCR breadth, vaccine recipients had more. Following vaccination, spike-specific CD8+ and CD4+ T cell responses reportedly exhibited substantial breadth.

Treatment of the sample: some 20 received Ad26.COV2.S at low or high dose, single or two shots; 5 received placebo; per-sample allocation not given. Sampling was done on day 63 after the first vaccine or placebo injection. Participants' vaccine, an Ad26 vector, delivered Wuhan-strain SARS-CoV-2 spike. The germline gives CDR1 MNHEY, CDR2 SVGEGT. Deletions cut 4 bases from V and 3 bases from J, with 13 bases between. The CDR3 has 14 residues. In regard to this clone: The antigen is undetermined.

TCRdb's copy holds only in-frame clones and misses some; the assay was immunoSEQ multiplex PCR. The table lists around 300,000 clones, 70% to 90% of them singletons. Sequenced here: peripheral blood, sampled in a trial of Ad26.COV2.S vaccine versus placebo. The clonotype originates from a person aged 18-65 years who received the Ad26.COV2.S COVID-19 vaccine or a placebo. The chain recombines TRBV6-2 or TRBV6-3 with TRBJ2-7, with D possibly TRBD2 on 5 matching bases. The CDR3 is CASSLDSQLYEQYF. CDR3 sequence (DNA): TGTGCCAGCAGTTTGGACTCCCAACTCTACGAGCAGTACTTC.